This is a list of T cell receptor beta chains from one sample in a study of blood T cell repertoires in COVID-19. The method was immunoSEQ multiplex PCR; TCRdb's version includes in-frame clones alone and lacks a portion of them. This sample carries fewer than 200,000 clones, about nine tenths of them seen once, and the ten largest clones take about 8.4%. The sample was PBMCs or T cells enriched from blood (not recorded which). The receptors derive from a woman aged 18-29 years who had recovered from COVID-19. The CDR3 runs from the conserved cysteine through the conserved F or W. A D gene is named only where the DNA matches it firmly. Clone size is given for some rows only: seen once, a few or many times, or a class if the clone is expanded.

TRBD2 | NA | TRBJ2-7 | TRBV4-1 | CASSQGGASGRNPYEQYF | TGCGCCAGCAGCCAAGGGGGGGCTAGCGGGAGGAATCCCTACGAGCAGTACTTC
NA | NA | TRBJ2-5 | TRBV5-1 | CASSSVGAQETQYF | TGCGCCAGCAGCTCGGTAGGGGCCCAAGAGACCCAGTACTTC
NA | NA | TRBJ2-7 | TRBV11-2 | CASSFYYEQYF | TGTGCCAGCAGCTTTTACTACGAGCAGTACTTC
TRBD1 | NA | TRBJ2-2 | TRBV11-3 | CASSLGDRGLTGELFF | TGTGCCAGCAGCTTAGGAGACAGGGGGCTCACCGGGGAGCTGTTTTTT
TRBD2 | NA | TRBJ2-5 | TRBV15 | CATRRPEGTSVETQYF | TGTGCCACCAGGAGACCCGAGGGTACTAGCGTAGAGACCCAGTACTTC
NA | NA | TRBJ2-7 | TRBV28 | CASSPMGGGSYEQYF | TGTGCCAGCAGTCCAATGGGCGGAGGTTCCTACGAGCAGTACTTC
NA | NA | TRBJ1-5 | TRBV6-5 | CASSGRWQPQHF | TGTGCCAGTTCAGGGCGCTGGCAGCCCCAGCATTTT
NA | NA | TRBJ1-4 | TRBV21-1 | CASRWTESPSNEKLFF | TGTGCCAGCAGGTGGACAGAGTCCCCCTCTAATGAAAAACTGTTTTTT
NA | NA | TRBJ1-2 | TRBV10-3 | CAGSRGYGYTF | TGTGCCGGATCGCGGGGCTATGGCTACACCTTC
NA | NA | TRBJ1-6 | TRBV15 | CATGESYSPLHF | TGTGCCACAGGAGAGTCTTATTCACCCCTCCACTTT
NA | NA | TRBJ1-4 | TRBV28 | CASMGQGGEKLFF | TGTGCCAGCATGGGGCAGGGTGGAGAAAAACTGTTTTTT
NA | NA | TRBJ2-3 | TRBV9 | CASSVDGSTQYF | TGTGCCAGCAGCGTAGACGGTAGTACGCAGTATTTT
TRBD1 | few | TRBJ1-5 | TRBV24-1 | CATIARRTGARHSNQPQHF | TGTGCCACCATCGCGAGAAGGACAGGAGCTCGGCATAGCAATCAGCCCCAGCATTTT
TRBD1 | NA | TRBJ1-2 | TRBV6-5 | CASSSTGTFGGYTF | TGTGCCAGCAGTTCGACAGGGACGTTTGGTGGCTACACCTTC
NA | NA | TRBJ2-1 | TRBV7-2 | CASSLIGGIHNEQFF | TGTGCCAGCAGCTTAATTGGAGGGATCCACAATGAGCAGTTCTTC
TRBD1 | NA | TRBJ2-4 | TRBV5-5 | CASSPGGASKNIQYF | TGTGCCAGCAGCCCAGGGGGCGCATCCAAAAACATTCAGTACTTC
NA | NA | TRBJ1-4 | TRBV12-1 | CASSPGWLVRDPEKLFF | TGTGCCAGCAGCCCTGGCTGGTTGGTGCGGGATCCTGAAAAACTGTTTTTT
TRBD1 | NA | TRBJ1-4 | TRBV4-2 | CASSQMVGQPNEKLFF | TGTGCCAGCAGCCAAATGGTGGGACAGCCTAATGAAAAACTGTTTTTT
TRBD2 | many | TRBJ2-7 | TRBV5-6 | CASSSGLAGGSSYEQYF | TGTGCCAGCAGCTCGGGACTAGCGGGGGGAAGCTCCTACGAGCAGTACTTC
TRBD2 | NA | TRBJ2-3 | TRBV7-2 | CASSWGLAGTDTQYF | TGTGCCAGCAGCTGGGGACTAGCGGGCACAGATACGCAGTATTTT
NA | NA | TRBJ2-3 | TRBV27 | CASSPQGLPGNTQYF | TGTGCCAGCAGTCCCCAGGGACTGCCGGGGAATACGCAGTATTTT
TRBD1 | few | TRBJ2-7 | TRBV29-1 | CSAWGQGASEQYF | TGCAGCGCCTGGGGACAGGGGGCATCGGAGCAGTACTTC
NA | NA | TRBJ2-3 | TRBV6-4 | CASSTTETDTQYF | TGTGCCAGCAGCACGACTGAAACAGATACGCAGTATTTT
NA | NA | TRBJ2-7 | TRBV10-2 | CASSEWGGGEQYF | TGCGCCAGCAGTGAATGGGGGGGCGGGGAGCAGTACTTC